The clone carrying this T cell receptor beta chain was detected ten times or more. Antigen: not known. The record originates from a study of Graves' ophthalmopathy and Graves' hyperthyroidism. Study-wide background: Untreated patients at initial diagnosis provided peripheral blood.

Investigators amplified TCR beta CDR3 regions from RNA transcripts. First-round RT-PCR relied on HTBI primers, and a second-round multiplex PCR came next. A single record per CDR3 protein comes from TCRdb applying MiXCR to the multiplex PCR reads. Of about 210,000 distinct CDR3 sequences listed, 25% to 30% are singletons. Germline lookup yields CDR1 SGHVS and CDR2 FQNEAQ. V was trimmed by 0 bases and J by 0 bases, leaving 3 bases between them. The CDR3 covers 15 residues. Whole-study results and caveats: Clonotypes were expanded in thyroid at above 0.001 frequency, and most also appeared in blood. Researchers report that a 13-signature model separated ophthalmopathy from stable hyperthyroidism, posting 87.88% sensitivity and roughly 80% specificity.

From fresh peripheral blood, around 9.3 ml in volume, the PBMCs were obtained. Sequences were obtained from peripheral blood. The genes are TRBV7-8 and TRBJ2-6; unclear D gene. The source of this sequence is a man aged 45 to 65 with Graves' ophthalmopathy. The chain's CDR3 is CASSLAHSGANVLTF. The CDR3 DNA reads as TGTGCCAGCAGCTTAGCGCACTCTGGGGCCAACGTCCTGACTTTC.